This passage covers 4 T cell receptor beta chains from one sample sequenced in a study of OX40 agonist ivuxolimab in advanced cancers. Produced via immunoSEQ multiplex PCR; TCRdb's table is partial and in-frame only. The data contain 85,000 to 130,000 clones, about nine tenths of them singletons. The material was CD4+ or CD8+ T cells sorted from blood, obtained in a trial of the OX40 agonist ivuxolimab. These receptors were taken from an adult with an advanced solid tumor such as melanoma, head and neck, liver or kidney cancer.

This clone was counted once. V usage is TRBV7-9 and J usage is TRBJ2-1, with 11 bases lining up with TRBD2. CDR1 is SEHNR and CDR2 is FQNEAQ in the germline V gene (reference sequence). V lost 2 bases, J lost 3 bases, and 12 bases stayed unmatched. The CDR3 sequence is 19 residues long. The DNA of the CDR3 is TGTGCCAGCAGCTTATTAGGGGATGGCGGGACTAGCGGCTACAATGAGCAGTTCTTC. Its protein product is CASSLLGDGGTSGYNEQFF.

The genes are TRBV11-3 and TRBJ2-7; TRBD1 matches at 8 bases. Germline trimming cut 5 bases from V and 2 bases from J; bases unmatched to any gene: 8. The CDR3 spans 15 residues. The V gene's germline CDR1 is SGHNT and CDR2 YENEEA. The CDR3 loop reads CASSPYRGDAYEQYF. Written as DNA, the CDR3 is TGTGCCAGCAGCCCTTACAGGGGGGACGCCTACGAGCAGTACTTC.

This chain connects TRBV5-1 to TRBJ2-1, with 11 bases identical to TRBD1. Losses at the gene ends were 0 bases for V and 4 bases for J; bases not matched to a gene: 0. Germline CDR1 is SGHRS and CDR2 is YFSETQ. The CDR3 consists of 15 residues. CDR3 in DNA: TGCGCCAGCAGCTTGGGGGACAGGGGGTACAATGAGCAGTTCTTC. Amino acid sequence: CASSLGDRGYNEQFF.

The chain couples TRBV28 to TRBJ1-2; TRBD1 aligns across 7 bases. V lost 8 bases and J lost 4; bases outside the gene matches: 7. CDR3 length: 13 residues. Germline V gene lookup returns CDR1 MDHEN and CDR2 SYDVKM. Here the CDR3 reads CASRGQWPYGYTF. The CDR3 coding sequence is TGTGCCAGCCGGGGACAGTGGCCCTATGGCTACACCTTC.